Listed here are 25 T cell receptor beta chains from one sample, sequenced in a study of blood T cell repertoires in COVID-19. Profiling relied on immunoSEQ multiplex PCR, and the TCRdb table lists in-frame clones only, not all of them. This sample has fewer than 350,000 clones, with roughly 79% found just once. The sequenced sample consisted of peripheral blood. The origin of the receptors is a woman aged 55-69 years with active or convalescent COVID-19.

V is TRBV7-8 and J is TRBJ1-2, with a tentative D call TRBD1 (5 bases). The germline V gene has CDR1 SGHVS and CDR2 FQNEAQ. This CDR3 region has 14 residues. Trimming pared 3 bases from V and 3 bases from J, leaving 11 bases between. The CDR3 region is CASSLGGTHYGYTF. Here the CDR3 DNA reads TGTGCCAGCAGCTTGGGAGGGACCCACTATGGCTACACCTTC. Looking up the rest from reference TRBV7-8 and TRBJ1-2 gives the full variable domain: GAGVSQSPRYKVAKRGQDVALRCDPISGHVSLFWYQQALGQGPEFLTYFQNEAQLDKSGLPSDRFFAERPEGSVSTLKIQRTQQEDSAVYLCASSLGGTHYGYTFGSGTRLTVV.

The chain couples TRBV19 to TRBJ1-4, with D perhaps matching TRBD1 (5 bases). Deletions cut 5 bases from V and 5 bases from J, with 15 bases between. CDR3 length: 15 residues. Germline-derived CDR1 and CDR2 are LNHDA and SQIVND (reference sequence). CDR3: CASSRGGEVNEKLFF. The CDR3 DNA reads TGTGCCAGTAGTCGCGGGGGGGAGGTGAATGAAAAACTGTTTTTT.

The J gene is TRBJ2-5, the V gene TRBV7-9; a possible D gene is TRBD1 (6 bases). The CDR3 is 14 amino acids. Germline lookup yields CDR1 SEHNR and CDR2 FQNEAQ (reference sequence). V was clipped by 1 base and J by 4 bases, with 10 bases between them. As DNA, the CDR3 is TGTGCCAGCAGCTTAGACGGCAGGGGAGAGACCCAGTACTTC. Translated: CASSLDGRGETQYF.

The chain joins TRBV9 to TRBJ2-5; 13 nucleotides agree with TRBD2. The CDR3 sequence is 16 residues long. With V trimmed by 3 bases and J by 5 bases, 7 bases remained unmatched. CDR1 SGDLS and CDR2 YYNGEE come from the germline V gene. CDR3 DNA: TGTGCCAGCAGCGCCACCGGGACTAGCGGGGCCGAGACCCAGTACTTC. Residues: CASSATGTSGAETQYF.

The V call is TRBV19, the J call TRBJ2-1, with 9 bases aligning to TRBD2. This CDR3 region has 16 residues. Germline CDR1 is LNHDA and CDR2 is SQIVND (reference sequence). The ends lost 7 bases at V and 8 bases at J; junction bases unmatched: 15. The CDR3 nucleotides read TGTGCCAGTACCCCGGGGGGACTAGCCGGTCGGGATGAGCAGTTCTTC. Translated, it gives CASTPGGLAGRDEQFF. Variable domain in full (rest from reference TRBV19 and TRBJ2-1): DGGITQSPKYLFRKEGQNVTLSCEQNLNHDAMYWYRQDPGQGLRLIYYSQIVNDFQKGDIAEGYSVSREKKESFPLTVTSAQKNPTAFYLCASTPGGLAGRDEQFFGPGTRLTVL.

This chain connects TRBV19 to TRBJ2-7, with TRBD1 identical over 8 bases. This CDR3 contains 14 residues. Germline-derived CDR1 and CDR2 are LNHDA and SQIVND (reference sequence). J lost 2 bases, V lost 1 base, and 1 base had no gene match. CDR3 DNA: TGTGCCAGTAGTATAGTGGACAGGGCCTACGAGCAGTACTTC. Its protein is CASSIVDRAYEQYF.

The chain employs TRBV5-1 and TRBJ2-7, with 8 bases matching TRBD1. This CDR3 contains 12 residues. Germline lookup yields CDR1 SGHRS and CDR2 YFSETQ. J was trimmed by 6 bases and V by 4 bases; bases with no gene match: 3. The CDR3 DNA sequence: TGCGCCAGCAGCACCGGACAGGGCGAGCAGTACTTC. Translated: CASSTGQGEQYF. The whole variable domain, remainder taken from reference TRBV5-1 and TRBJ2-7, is KAGVTQTPRYLIKTRGQQVTLSCSPISGHRSVSWYQQTPGQGLQFLFEYFSETQRNKGNFPGRFSGRQFSNSRSEMNVSTLELGDSALYLCASSTGQGEQYFGPGTRLTVT.

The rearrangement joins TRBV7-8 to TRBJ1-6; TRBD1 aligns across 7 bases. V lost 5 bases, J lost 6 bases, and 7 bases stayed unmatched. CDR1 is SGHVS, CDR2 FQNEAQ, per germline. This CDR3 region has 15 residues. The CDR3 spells CASSPGTAFNSPLHF. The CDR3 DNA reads TGTGCCAGCAGCCCGGGGACAGCCTTTAATTCACCCCTCCACTTT.

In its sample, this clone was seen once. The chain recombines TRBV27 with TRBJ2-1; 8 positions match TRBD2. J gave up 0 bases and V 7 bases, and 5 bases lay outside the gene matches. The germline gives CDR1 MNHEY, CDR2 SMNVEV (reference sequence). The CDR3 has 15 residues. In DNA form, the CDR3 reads TGTGCCAGCACCCGGGGGACTAGCTCCTACAATGAGCAGTTCTTC. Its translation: CASTRGTSSYNEQFF.

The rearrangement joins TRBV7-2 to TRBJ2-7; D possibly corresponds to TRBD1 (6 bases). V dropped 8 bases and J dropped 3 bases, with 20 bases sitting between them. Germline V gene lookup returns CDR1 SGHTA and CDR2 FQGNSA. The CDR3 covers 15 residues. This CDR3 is CASRMGAGVSYEQYF. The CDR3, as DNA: TGTGCCAGCCGGATGGGGGCAGGGGTAAGCTACGAGCAGTACTTC. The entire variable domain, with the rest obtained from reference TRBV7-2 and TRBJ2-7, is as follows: GAGVSQSPSNKVTEKGKDVELRCDPISGHTALYWYRQSLGQGLEFLIYFQGNSAPDKSGLPSDRFSAERTGGSVSTLTIQRTQQEDSAVYLCASRMGAGVSYEQYFGPGTRLTVT.

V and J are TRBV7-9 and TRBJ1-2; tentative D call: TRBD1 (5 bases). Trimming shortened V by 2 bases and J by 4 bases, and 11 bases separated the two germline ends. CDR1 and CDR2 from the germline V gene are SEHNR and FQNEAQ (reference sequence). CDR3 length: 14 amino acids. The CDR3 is CASSLLFDSYGYTF. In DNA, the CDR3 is TGTGCCAGCAGCTTATTGTTTGACAGCTATGGCTACACCTTC. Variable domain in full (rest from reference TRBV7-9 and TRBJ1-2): DTGVSQNPRHKITKRGQNVTFRCDPISEHNRLYWYRQTLGQGPEFLTYFQNEAQLEKSRLLSDRFSAERPKGSFSTLEIQRTEQGDSAMYLCASSLLFDSYGYTFGSGTRLTVV.

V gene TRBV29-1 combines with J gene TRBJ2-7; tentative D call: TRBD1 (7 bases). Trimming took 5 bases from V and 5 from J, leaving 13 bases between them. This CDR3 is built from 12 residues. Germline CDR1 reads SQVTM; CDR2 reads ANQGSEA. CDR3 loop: CSVLQGGDEQYF. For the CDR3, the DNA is TGCAGCGTTCTCCAGGGGGGTGACGAGCAGTACTTC.

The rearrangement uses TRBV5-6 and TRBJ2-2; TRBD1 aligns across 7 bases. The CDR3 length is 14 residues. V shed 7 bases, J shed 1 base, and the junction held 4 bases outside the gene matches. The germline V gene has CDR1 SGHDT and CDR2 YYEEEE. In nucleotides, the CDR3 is TGTGCCAGCGTAAGGACAGGGAACACCGGGGAGCTGTTTTTT. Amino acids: CASVRTGNTGELFF.

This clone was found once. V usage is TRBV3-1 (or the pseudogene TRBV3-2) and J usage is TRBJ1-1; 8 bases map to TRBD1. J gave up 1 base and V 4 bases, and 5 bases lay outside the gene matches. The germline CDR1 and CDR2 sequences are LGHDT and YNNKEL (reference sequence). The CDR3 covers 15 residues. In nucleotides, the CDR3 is TGTGCCAGCAGCCGAAGGACAGGGAGGAACACTGAAGCTTTCTTT. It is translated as CASSRRTGRNTEAFF.

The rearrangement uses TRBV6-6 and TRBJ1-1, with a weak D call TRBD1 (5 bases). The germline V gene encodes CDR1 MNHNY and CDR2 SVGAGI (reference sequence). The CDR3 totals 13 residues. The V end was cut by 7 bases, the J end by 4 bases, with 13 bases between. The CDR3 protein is CASIETEITEAFF. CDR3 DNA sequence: TGTGCCAGCATAGAGACAGAGATCACTGAAGCTTTCTTT.

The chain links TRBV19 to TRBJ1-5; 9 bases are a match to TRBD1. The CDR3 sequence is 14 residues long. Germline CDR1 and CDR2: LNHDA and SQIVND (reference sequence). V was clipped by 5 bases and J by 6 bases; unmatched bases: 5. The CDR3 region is CASSQTGGLQPQHF. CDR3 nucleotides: TGTGCCAGTAGTCAGACAGGGGGTCTTCAGCCCCAGCATTTT. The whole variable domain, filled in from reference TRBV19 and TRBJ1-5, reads DGGITQSPKYLFRKEGQNVTLSCEQNLNHDAMYWYRQDPGQGLRLIYYSQIVNDFQKGDIAEGYSVSREKKESFPLTVTSAQKNPTAFYLCASSQTGGLQPQHFGDGTRLSIL.

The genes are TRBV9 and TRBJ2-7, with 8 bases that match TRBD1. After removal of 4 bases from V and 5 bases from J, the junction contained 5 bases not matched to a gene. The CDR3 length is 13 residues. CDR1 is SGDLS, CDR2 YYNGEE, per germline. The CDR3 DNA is TGTGCCAGCAGCTTCCGGACAGGGAACGAGCAGTACTTC. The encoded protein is CASSFRTGNEQYF.

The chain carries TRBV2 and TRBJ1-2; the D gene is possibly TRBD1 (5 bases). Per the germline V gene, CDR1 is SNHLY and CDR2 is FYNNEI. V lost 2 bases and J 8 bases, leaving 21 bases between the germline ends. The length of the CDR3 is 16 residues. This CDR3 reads CASSELLPRVLGGYTF. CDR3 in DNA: TGTGCCAGCAGTGAACTCCTCCCCAGGGTGTTGGGAGGCTACACCTTC. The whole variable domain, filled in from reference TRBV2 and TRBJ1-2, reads EPEVTQTPSHQVTQMGQEVILRCVPISNHLYFYWYRQILGQKVEFLVSFYNNEISEKSEIFDDQFSVERPDGSNFTLKIRSTKLEDSAMYFCASSELLPRVLGGYTFGSGTRLTVV.

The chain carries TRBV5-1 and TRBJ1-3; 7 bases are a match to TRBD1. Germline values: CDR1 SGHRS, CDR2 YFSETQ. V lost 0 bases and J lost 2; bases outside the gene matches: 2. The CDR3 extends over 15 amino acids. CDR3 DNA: TGCGCCAGCAGCTTGGCAGGGGGGACTGGAAACACCATATATTTT. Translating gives CASSLAGGTGNTIYF.

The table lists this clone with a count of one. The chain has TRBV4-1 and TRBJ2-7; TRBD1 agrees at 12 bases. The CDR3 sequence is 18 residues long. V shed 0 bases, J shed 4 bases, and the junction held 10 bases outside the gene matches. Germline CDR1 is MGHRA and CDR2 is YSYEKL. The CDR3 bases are TGCGCCAGCAGCCAAGACCGGGACAGGGGGCGAAGTAGGTACGAGCAGTACTTC. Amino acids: CASSQDRDRGRSRYEQYF.

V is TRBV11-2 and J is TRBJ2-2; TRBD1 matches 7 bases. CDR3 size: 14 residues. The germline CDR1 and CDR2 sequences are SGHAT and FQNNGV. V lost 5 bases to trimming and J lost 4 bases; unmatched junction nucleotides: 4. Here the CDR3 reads CASSDYRGTGELFF. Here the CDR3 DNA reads TGTGCCAGCAGCGACTACAGGGGCACCGGGGAGCTGTTTTTT.

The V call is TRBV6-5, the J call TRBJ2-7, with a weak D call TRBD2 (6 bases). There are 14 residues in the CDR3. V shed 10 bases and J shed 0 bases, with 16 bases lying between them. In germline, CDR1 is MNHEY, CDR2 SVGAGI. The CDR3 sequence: CATHRDSSSYEQYF. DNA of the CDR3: TGTGCCACCCACCGGGACTCGAGCTCCTACGAGCAGTACTTC.

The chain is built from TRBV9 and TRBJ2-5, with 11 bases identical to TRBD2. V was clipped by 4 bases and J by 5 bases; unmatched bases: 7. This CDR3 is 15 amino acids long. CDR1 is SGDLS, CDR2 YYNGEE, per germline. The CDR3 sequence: CASSNPGLAVETQYF. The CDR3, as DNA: TGTGCCAGCAGCAACCCGGGACTAGCGGTGGAGACCCAGTACTTC.

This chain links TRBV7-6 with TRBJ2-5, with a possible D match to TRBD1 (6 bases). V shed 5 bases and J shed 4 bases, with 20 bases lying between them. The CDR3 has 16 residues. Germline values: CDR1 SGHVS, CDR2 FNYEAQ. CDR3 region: CASSARGIVGSETQYF. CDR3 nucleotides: TGTGCCAGCAGCGCCAGGGGAATAGTTGGGTCAGAGACCCAGTACTTC.

The CDR3 nucleotides read TGCGCCAGCAGCCAAGACCCACAGGGGTCTGATGGCTACACCTTC. Its protein is CASSQDPQGSDGYTF. V gene TRBV4-1 combines with J gene TRBJ1-2; 7 positions agree with TRBD1. The CDR3 runs to 15 residues. Germline values: CDR1 MGHRA, CDR2 YSYEKL. J lost 6 bases, V lost 0 bases, and 7 bases had no gene match.